The next 29 T cell receptor beta chains were all read from a single sample in a study of cytomegalovirus exposure and HLA in healthy donors. Primers for the PCR totalled 60 Vbeta and 13 Jbeta. Repertoires were generated with immunoSEQ multiplex PCR, while TCRdb's copy carries only in-frame clones and drops some. The data show 150,000 to 200,000 clones, approximately 78% seen once. Sequencing input: PBMCs. The receptors here all came from a young woman in good health and CMV-seronegative.

The V and J genes are TRBV6-1 and TRBJ2-3, with D possibly TRBD2 on 6 matching bases. With 4 bases removed from V and 0 bases from J, the gap between germline ends came to 17 bases. Germline loops: CDR1 MNHNS, CDR2 SASEGT. This CDR3 comprises 17 residues. This CDR3 reads CASSAPGLLPSTDTQYF. CDR3 DNA: TGTGCCAGCAGTGCTCCGGGACTCCTACCTAGCACAGATACGCAGTATTTT.

V and J are TRBV4-2 and TRBJ2-1; TRBD1 matches 10 bases. The CDR3 has 16 residues. The germline gives CDR1 LGHNA, CDR2 YNFKEQ. J lost 0 bases, V lost 3 bases, and 2 bases had no gene match. As DNA, the CDR3 is TGTGCCAGCAGCCAGTGGACAGGGGGCTCCTACAATGAGCAGTTCTTC. Its translation: CASSQWTGGSYNEQFF.

The genes are TRBV7-8 and TRBJ2-5; 13 bases fit TRBD2. Germline V gene data show CDR1 as SGHVS and CDR2 as FQNEAQ. V gave up 4 bases and J gave up 3 bases; unmatched junction bases: 14. The CDR3 extends over 19 amino acids. The CDR3 here is CASSWGRLAGGASKETQYF. CDR3 in DNA: TGTGCCAGCAGCTGGGGCAGACTAGCGGGAGGCGCCTCAAAAGAGACCCAGTACTTC.

The chain uses TRBV10-3 and TRBJ2-7, with 10 bases identical to TRBD1. V was clipped by 3 bases and J by 7 bases; unmatched bases: 6. The CDR3 loop spans 14 amino acids. Per the germline V gene, CDR1 is ENHRY and CDR2 is SYGVKD. The CDR3 region is CAISDPGQGREQYF. As DNA, the CDR3 is TGTGCCATCAGTGATCCGGGACAGGGGAGAGAGCAGTACTTC.

V gene TRBV7-8 combines with J gene TRBJ1-2; D remains ambiguous. The germline CDR1 and CDR2 sequences are SGHVS and FQNEAQ. The CDR3 contains 13 residues. The V and J ends lost 0 bases and 1 base respectively, with 3 bases between them. The CDR3 DNA follows: TGTGCCAGCAGCTTAGCCAGTAACTATGGCTACACCTTC. This gives the protein CASSLASNYGYTF.

This chain uses TRBV6-5 with TRBJ1-4; the D is unclear. The germline V gene has CDR1 MNHEY and CDR2 SVGAGI. Trimming left V 0 bases short and J 8 bases short, with 7 bases between. The CDR3 spans 13 residues. The CDR3 nucleotides are TGTGCCAGCAGTTACTCAGCCGGGGAAAAACTGTTTTTT. Translation gives CASSYSAGEKLFF.

The V call is TRBV7-9, the J call TRBJ1-2; D gene unclear. The CDR3 has 13 amino acids. Trimming removed 2 bases at V and 8 bases at J, with 12 bases between. The germline V gene has CDR1 SEHNR and CDR2 FQNEAQ (reference sequence). CDR3 in amino acids: CASSLSTLDGYTF. In DNA, the CDR3 is TGTGCCAGCAGCTTATCGACTCTTGACGGCTACACCTTC.

The V call is TRBV7-2, the J call TRBJ2-2, with TRBD1 identical over 9 bases. CDR3 length: 16 amino acids. V lost 5 bases, J lost 4 bases, and 8 bases stayed unmatched. Germline V gene lookup returns CDR1 SGHTA and CDR2 FQGNSA. The CDR3 loop reads CASSDSHRGRTGELFF. CDR3 sequence (DNA): TGTGCCAGCAGCGACTCCCACAGGGGGCGCACCGGGGAGCTGTTTTTT.

The chain couples TRBV28 to TRBJ2-1; D might be TRBD2 (6 bases). The CDR3 covers 16 residues. Germline CDR1 MDHEN, CDR2 SYDVKM. Trimming pared 3 bases from V and 1 base from J, leaving 13 bases between. CDR3 nucleotide sequence: TGTGCCAGCAGTTTGTCTGGGGGGATGTCCTACAATGAGCAGTTCTTC. Its protein product is CASSLSGGMSYNEQFF.

The chain has TRBV27 and TRBJ1-2; weak D call: TRBD1 (6 bases). V gave up 8 bases and J gave up 8 bases, with 21 bases separating them. The CDR3 is 14 amino acids. CDR1 is MNHEY and CDR2 is SMNVEV in the germline V gene (reference sequence). CDR3: CASAPGYRVGGYTF. Here the CDR3 DNA reads TGTGCCAGCGCTCCGGGGTACAGGGTCGGGGGCTACACCTTC.

The rearrangement uses TRBV4-1 and TRBJ1-3, with D unclear. Germline CDR1 and CDR2: MGHRA and YSYEKL. V lost 4 bases and J 9 bases, leaving 16 bases between the germline ends. This CDR3 comprises 14 residues. The DNA of the CDR3 is TGCGCCAGCAGCCCTGAAGAGGTCTTGGGCACCATATATTTT. This translates into CASSPEEVLGTIYF.

This chain joins TRBV6-5 and TRBJ2-5; TRBD2 aligns across 7 bases. The junction had 2 bases not matched to a gene; V was cut back by 6 bases and J by 1 base. Germline V gene lookup returns CDR1 MNHEY and CDR2 SVGAGI. CDR3 length: 13 amino acids. CDR3 in DNA: TGTGCCAGCAGCAGCGGGACCCAAGAGACCCAGTACTTC. The encoded protein is CASSSGTQETQYF.

A note on this clone: The sample contains more than one DNA sequence encoding this CDR3. This sequence joins TRBV6-5 and TRBJ2-1; no reliable D call. Germline CDR1 reads MNHEY; CDR2 reads SVGAGI. The length of the CDR3 is 11 residues. V shed 2 bases and J shed 6 bases, with 2 bases lying between them. CDR3 sequence: CASSYLNEQFF. CDR3 DNA: TGTGCCAGCAGTTACCTCAATGAGCAGTTCTTC.

The genes are TRBV30 and TRBJ2-2, with D unresolved. Germline V lookup: CDR1 GTSNPN, CDR2 SVGIG (reference sequence). The V end was cut by 0 bases, the J end by 4 bases, with 6 bases between. This CDR3 is 13 amino acids long. The CDR3 DNA follows: TGTGCCTGGAGTGTCAGAAGCACCGGGGAGCTGTTTTTT. It yields the protein CAWSVRSTGELFF.

There are a few counts of this clone. The chain is built from TRBV11-3 and TRBJ1-2, with 8 bases lining up with TRBD1. With 0 bases clipped from V and 8 bases from J, the junction kept 14 bases outside the gene matches. Germline CDR1 SGHNT, CDR2 YENEEA. The CDR3 loop spans 17 amino acids. CDR3 loop: CASSLEDRVSSLCGYTF. For the CDR3, the DNA is TGTGCCAGCAGCTTAGAGGACAGGGTATCATCACTGTGCGGCTACACCTTC.

The chain has TRBV5-1 and TRBJ1-3, with D possibly matching TRBD1 (6 bases). Germline V lookup: CDR1 SGHRS, CDR2 YFSETQ. CDR3 length: 15 amino acids. Trimming removed 4 bases at V and 1 base at J, with 12 bases between. CDR3 region: CASSLTGESGNTIYF. CDR3 DNA: TGCGCCAGCAGCCTGACAGGAGAGTCTGGAAACACCATATATTTT.

The gene calls are TRBV18 and TRBJ2-3, with 9 bases aligning to TRBD2. CDR1 and CDR2 from the germline V gene are KGHSH and LQKENI. With V trimmed by 4 bases and J by 2 bases, 4 bases remained unmatched. The CDR3 covers 15 residues. The CDR3 protein is CASSRSGGSTDTQYF. The DNA of the CDR3 is TGTGCCAGCTCACGTAGCGGGGGCTCCACAGATACGCAGTATTTT.

The chain employs TRBV6-5 and TRBJ1-2; 7 bases agree with TRBD1. CDR1 and CDR2 (germline): MNHEY, SVGAGI. Unmatched junction bases numbered 8, after V lost 5 bases and J lost 2 bases. The CDR3 is 15 residues long. CDR3: CASSKLQGWNYGYTF. The CDR3, as DNA: TGTGCCAGCAGTAAACTACAGGGGTGGAACTATGGCTACACCTTC.

The chain carries TRBV27 and TRBJ1-4; 8 bases line up with TRBD1. The V and J ends lost 2 bases and 6 bases, in that order; junction bases with no gene match: 14. Looked up from germline, CDR1 is MNHEY and CDR2 is SMNVEV (reference sequence). The CDR3 spans 18 residues. The CDR3: CASSLRPARGLKDEKLFF. The CDR3 DNA sequence: TGTGCCAGCAGTTTACGTCCCGCCAGGGGGCTTAAGGATGAAAAACTGTTTTTT.

V is TRBV7-9 and J is TRBJ1-1; the match to TRBD1 covers 8 bases. This CDR3 has 12 amino acids. Trimming took 3 bases from V and 8 from J; bases not matched to a gene: 2. Germline loops: CDR1 SEHNR, CDR2 FQNEAQ (reference sequence). Here the CDR3 reads CASSFGDREAFF. DNA for the CDR3: TGTGCCAGCAGCTTTGGGGACAGGGAAGCTTTCTTT.

The CDR3 DNA follows: TGTGCCAGCAGTTTGGTGGCAGGGGCGGAAAAACTGTTTTTT. Protein product: CASSLVAGAEKLFF. The chain couples TRBV27 to TRBJ1-4, with TRBD1 as a possible D gene (6 bases). This CDR3 comprises 14 residues. CDR1 is MNHEY and CDR2 is SMNVEV in the germline V gene (reference sequence). The V gene lost 3 bases and the J gene lost 8 bases, with 13 bases spanning the gap.

The CDR3 region is CASSDDLSGVYQPQHF. The DNA of the CDR3 is TGTGCCAGCAGTGACGACCTGTCAGGGGTCTATCAGCCCCAGCATTTT. The chain couples TRBV6-1 to TRBJ1-5; D might be TRBD1 (6 bases). Looked up from germline, CDR1 is MNHNS and CDR2 is SASEGT. The CDR3 is 16 amino acids. Trimming stripped 3 bases from V and 5 bases from J, with 17 bases between.

This sequence joins TRBV29-1 and TRBJ2-7; D not certain. CDR1 and CDR2 (germline): SQVTM, ANQGSEA. This CDR3 spans 11 amino acids. Trimming took off 4 bases at V and 4 bases at J, with 8 bases between the two ends. CDR3 in amino acids: CSVVWAYEQYF. CDR3 bases: TGCAGCGTTGTTTGGGCATACGAGCAGTACTTC.

The chain joins TRBV6-1 to TRBJ1-6; a weak D match, TRBD1 (5 bases). V was trimmed by 2 bases and J by 6 bases, leaving 11 bases between them. The V gene's germline CDR1 is MNHNS and CDR2 SASEGT. The CDR3 runs to 15 residues. The CDR3 loop is CASSELAGPNSPLHF. Written as DNA, the CDR3 is TGTGCCAGCAGTGAACTGGCAGGGCCTAATTCACCCCTCCACTTT.

The chain carries TRBV7-9 and TRBJ1-1; 7 bases match TRBD1. V lost 5 bases, J lost 0 bases, and 12 bases stayed unmatched. CDR1 SEHNR and CDR2 FQNEAQ come from the germline V gene (reference sequence). The CDR3 spans 17 residues. In DNA, the CDR3 is TGTGCCAGCAGCCCCCAGCTGGGGACAGCCATGAACACTGAAGCTTTCTTT. Amino acid sequence: CASSPQLGTAMNTEAFF.

The V and J genes are TRBV29-1 and TRBJ2-3; D remains ambiguous. The CDR3 is 15 residues long. Germline V gene data show CDR1 as SQVTM and CDR2 as ANQGSEA. V shed 0 bases and J shed 2 bases, with 12 bases lying between them. In nucleotides, the CDR3 is TGCAGCGTTGAAGAGCCTACCGCCAACACAGATACGCAGTATTTT. Protein: CSVEEPTANTDTQYF.

The chain couples TRBV7-2 to TRBJ2-3; TRBD2 aligns across 12 bases. This CDR3 is 16 amino acids long. V shed 5 bases and J 5 bases; nucleotides not matched to a gene: 8. CDR1 and CDR2 from the germline V gene are SGHTA and FQGNSA. The CDR3 DNA is TGTGCCAGCAGCCAGATCCTAGCGGGGGGGCAAGATACGCAGTATTTT. Translation: CASSQILAGGQDTQYF.

The V gene is TRBV7-8, the J gene TRBJ2-1; 8 bases are shared with TRBD2. V trimming: 0 bases; J trimming: 9 bases; junction bases outside the gene matches: 13. The CDR3 is made up of 17 amino acids. Germline V gene sequence: CDR1 SGHVS, CDR2 FQNEAQ. CDR3 bases: TGTGCCAGCAGCTTAGCCGCCGGGACTAGAAACAAAGGTGAGCAGTTCTTC. This translates into CASSLAAGTRNKGEQFF.

This chain joins TRBV14 and TRBJ2-3; 11 bases line up with TRBD1. The trim removed 4 bases at V and 2 bases at J, leaving 8 bases unmatched. The length of the CDR3 is 17 residues. The germline CDR1 and CDR2 sequences are SGHDN and FVKESK. The CDR3 region is CASSPQWTGGITDTQYF. CDR3 coding DNA: TGTGCCAGCAGCCCCCAATGGACAGGGGGCATCACAGATACGCAGTATTTT.